This T cell receptor (beta chain) was retrieved from a study of blood T cell repertoires in COVID-19. TCRdb's table, derived via immunoSEQ multiplex PCR, lists solely in-frame clones and lacks some. The sample lists 300,000 or so clones; approximately 90% were seen once. Germline V gives CDR1 SGHTS, CDR2 YDEGEE. CDR3 length: 15 amino acids. J lost 2 bases, V lost 2 bases, and 3 bases had no gene match. The sequence was collected from a woman aged 35 to 49 with acute or convalescent COVID-19. The chain uses TRBV5-8 and TRBJ2-5; 10 bases are a match to TRBD2. Sequenced material: peripheral blood. The CDR3 sequence is CASSLAGGGQETQYF. Here the CDR3 DNA reads TGTGCCAGCAGCTTAGCGGGGGGGGGACAAGAGACCCAGTACTTC. Full variable domain (outside the CDR3, taken from reference TRBV5-8 and TRBJ2-5): EAGVTQSPTHLIKTRGQQATLRCSPISGHTSVYWYQQALGLGLQFLLWYDEGEERNRGNFPPRFSGRQFPNYSSELNVNALELEDSALYLCASSLAGGGQETQYFGPGTRLLVL.